The 10 T cell receptor beta chains below were found in one sample sequenced in a study of blood T cells in healthy people across ages. Primed by a sample-barcoded 5' primer and a J-beta primer mix, a second PCR proceeded for roughly 6 to 12 cycles. MiXCR, run by TCRdb on the 5' RACE reads, gives a single entry per CDR3 protein. Of just under 750,000 distinct CDR3 sequences listed, about 20% are singletons. The sample consisted of blood. The receptors stem from a man in his 70s in good health.

CDR3 loop: CASSLKGTDYGYTF. CDR3 in DNA: TGTGCCAGCAGTTTAAAGGGGACGGACTATGGCTACACCTTC. The chain has TRBV12-3 or TRBV12-4 and TRBJ1-2; perhaps TRBD1 as D (5 bases). The length of the CDR3 is 14 residues. The V and J ends lost 2 bases and 3 bases respectively, with 10 bases between them.

This clonotype has more than one count but fewer than ten. This rearrangement joins TRBV6-5 to TRBJ2-5; D perhaps matches TRBD2 (5 bases). Deletions cut 7 bases from V and 5 bases from J, with 11 bases between. The CDR3 sequence is 12 residues long. From germline, CDR1 is MNHEY and CDR2 SVGAGI. This chain's CDR3 is CASTRTGETQYF. The CDR3 bases are TGTGCCAGCACCAGGACTGGGGAGACCCAGTACTTC.

This CDR3 reads CASSPDTGRFTEAFF. Here the CDR3 DNA reads TGTGCCAGCAGCCCAGACACAGGGAGGTTCACTGAAGCTTTCTTT. The chain employs TRBV9 and TRBJ1-1; a possible D gene is TRBD1 (6 bases). Germline CDR1 SGDLS, CDR2 YYNGEE. CDR3 length: 15 residues. Trimming took off 4 bases at V and 4 bases at J, with 17 bases between the two ends.

This clonotype turned up a few times. The V gene is TRBV7-3, the J gene TRBJ1-1; 7 bases agree with TRBD1. Trimming cost V 2 bases and J 5 bases; bases outside gene matches: 5. The V gene's germline CDR1 is SGHTA and CDR2 FQGTGA. The CDR3 has 14 amino acids. This CDR3 reads CASSLLGGGTEAFF. In nucleotides, the CDR3 is TGTGCCAGCAGCTTACTAGGGGGCGGGACTGAAGCTTTCTTT.

There are a few counts of this clonotype. As DNA, the CDR3 is TGCAGTGCTGGACGGATCAGGGGCGTCGGGAACTATGGCTACACCTTC. Its protein is CSAGRIRGVGNYGYTF. The chain employs TRBV20-1 and TRBJ1-2; D perhaps matches TRBD1 (6 bases). The CDR3 is 16 amino acids. Germline lookup yields CDR1 DFQATT and CDR2 SNEGSKA (reference sequence). V lost 5 bases and J 2 bases, leaving 21 bases between the germline ends.

This clonotype was counted only a few times. V is TRBV4-1 and J is TRBJ1-2, with unresolved D. V shed 0 bases and J shed 5 bases, with 13 bases lying between them. The CDR3 runs to 15 residues. The germline V gene has CDR1 MGHRA and CDR2 YSYEKL. The CDR3 loop is CASSQDGQDRYGYTF. Written as DNA, the CDR3 is TGCGCCAGCAGCCAAGATGGCCAGGATAGATATGGCTACACCTTC.

The chain combines TRBV20-1 with TRBJ2-1; 9 bases are shared with TRBD2. The CDR3 contains 14 residues. Unmatched junction bases numbered 0, after V lost 0 bases and J lost 3 bases. Germline V CDR1 and CDR2: DFQATT, SNEGSKA (reference sequence). CDR3: CSARETSGYNEQFF. In DNA, the CDR3 is TGCAGTGCTAGAGAGACTAGCGGCTACAATGAGCAGTTCTTC.

The V and J genes are TRBV12-3 or TRBV12-4 and TRBJ2-2; no clear D. The CDR3 covers 12 residues. Trimming cost V 7 bases and J 3 bases, with 6 bases left between them. CDR3 loop: CASTLDTGELFF. CDR3 bases: TGTGCCAGCACCCTGGACACCGGGGAGCTGTTTTTT.

This chain joins TRBV29-1 and TRBJ1-6; the D gene is possibly TRBD1 (5 bases). CDR1 and CDR2 (germline): SQVTM, ANQGSEA. V was pared by 4 bases and J by 8 bases, with 9 bases between. The CDR3 has 12 amino acids. The CDR3 region is CSVGDRDSPLHF. The CDR3 DNA reads TGCAGCGTTGGGGACCGGGATTCACCCCTCCACTTT.

Concerning this clonotype: The conserved final phenylalanine or tryptophan is absent from the CDR3, which likely points to a read error. This rearrangement joins TRBV7-8 to TRBJ2-2; the D gene is possibly TRBD1 (5 bases). With 5 bases removed from V and 7 bases from J, the gap between germline ends came to 11 bases. This CDR3 is built from 13 residues. Germline CDR1 reads SGHVS; CDR2 reads FQNEAQ. CDR3 nucleotides: TGTGCCAGCAGCGTGGGGCGAGGCGGGGAGCTGTTTCTT. Translating it yields CASSVGRGGELFL.